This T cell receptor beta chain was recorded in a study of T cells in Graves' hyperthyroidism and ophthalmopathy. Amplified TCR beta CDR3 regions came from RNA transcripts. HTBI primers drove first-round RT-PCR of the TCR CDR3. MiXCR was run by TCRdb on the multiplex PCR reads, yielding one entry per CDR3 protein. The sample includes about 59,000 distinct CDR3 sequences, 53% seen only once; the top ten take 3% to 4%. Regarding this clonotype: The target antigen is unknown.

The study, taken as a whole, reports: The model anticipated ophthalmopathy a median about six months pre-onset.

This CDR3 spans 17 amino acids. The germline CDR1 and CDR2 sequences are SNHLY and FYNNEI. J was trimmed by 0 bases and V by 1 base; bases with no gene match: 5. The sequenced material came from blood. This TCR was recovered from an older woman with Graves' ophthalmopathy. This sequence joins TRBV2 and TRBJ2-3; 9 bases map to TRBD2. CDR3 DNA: TGTGCCAGCAGTGAAGGAGCGGGGGGCTCTAGCACAGATACGCAGTATTTT. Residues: CASSEGAGGSSTDTQYF.